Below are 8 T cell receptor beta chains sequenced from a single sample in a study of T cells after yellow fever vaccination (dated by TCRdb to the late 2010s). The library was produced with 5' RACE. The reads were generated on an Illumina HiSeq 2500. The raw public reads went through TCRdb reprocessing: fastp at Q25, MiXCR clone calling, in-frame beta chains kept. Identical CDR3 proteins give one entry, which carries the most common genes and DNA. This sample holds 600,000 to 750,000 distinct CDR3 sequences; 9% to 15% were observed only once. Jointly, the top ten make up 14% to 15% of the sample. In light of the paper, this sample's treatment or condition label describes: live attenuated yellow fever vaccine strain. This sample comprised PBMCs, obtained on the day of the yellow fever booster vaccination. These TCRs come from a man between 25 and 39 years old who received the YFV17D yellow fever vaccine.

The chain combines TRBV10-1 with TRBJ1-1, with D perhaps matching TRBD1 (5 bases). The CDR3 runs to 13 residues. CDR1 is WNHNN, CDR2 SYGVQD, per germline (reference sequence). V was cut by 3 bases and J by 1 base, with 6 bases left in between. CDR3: CASSEQANTEAFF. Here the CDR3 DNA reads TGCGCCAGCAGTGAACAGGCGAACACTGAAGCTTTCTTT.

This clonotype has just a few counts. The CDR3 loop is CASRSGGGSYNEQFF. In nucleotides, the CDR3 is TGCGCCAGCAGGTCAGGGGGAGGCTCCTACAATGAGCAGTTCTTC. V usage is TRBV5-1 and J usage is TRBJ2-1; D possibly corresponds to TRBD1 (7 bases). This CDR3 contains 15 residues. Germline-derived CDR1 and CDR2 are SGHRS and YFSETQ. The V end was cut by 5 bases, the J end by 0 bases, with 12 bases between.

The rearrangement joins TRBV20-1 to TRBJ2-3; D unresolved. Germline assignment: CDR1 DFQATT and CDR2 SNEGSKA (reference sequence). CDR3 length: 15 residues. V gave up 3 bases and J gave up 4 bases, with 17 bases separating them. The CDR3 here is CSASPPLTGSDTQYF. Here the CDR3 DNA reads TGCAGTGCTAGTCCCCCTCTGACTGGTTCAGATACGCAGTATTTT.

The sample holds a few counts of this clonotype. The CDR3 loop reads CASKIGGTEGEAFF. As DNA, the CDR3 is TGTGCCAGCAAGATAGGAGGGACGGAAGGTGAAGCTTTCTTT. The V and J genes are TRBV6-2 or TRBV6-3 and TRBJ1-1, with TRBD1 as a possible D gene (5 bases). Germline V CDR1 and CDR2: MNHEY, SVGEGT. Trimming took off 7 bases at V and 7 bases at J, with 19 bases between the two ends. The CDR3 contains 14 residues.

CDR3 residues: CASSEQGREKLFF. The CDR3 bases are TGTGCCAGCAGTGAGCAGGGGCGTGAAAAACTGTTTTTT. The chain combines TRBV25-1 with TRBJ1-4; possibly TRBD1 for D (6 bases). The CDR3 is 13 amino acids. The V gene's germline CDR1 is MGHDK and CDR2 SYGVNS. V shed 3 bases and J shed 7 bases, with 9 bases lying between them.

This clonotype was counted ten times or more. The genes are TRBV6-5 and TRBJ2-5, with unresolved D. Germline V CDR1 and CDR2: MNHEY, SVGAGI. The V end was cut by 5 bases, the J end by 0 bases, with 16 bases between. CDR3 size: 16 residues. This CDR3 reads CASSNTPPGYQETQYF. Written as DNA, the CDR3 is TGTGCCAGCAGTAACACCCCTCCCGGGTACCAAGAGACCCAGTACTTC.

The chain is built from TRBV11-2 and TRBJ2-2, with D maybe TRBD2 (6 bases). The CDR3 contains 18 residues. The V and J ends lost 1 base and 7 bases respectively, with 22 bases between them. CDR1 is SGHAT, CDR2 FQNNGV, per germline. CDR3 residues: CASSLVAGPPVSIGELFF. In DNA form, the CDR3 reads TGTGCCAGCAGCTTAGTGGCGGGACCCCCTGTTTCGATCGGGGAGCTGTTTTTT.

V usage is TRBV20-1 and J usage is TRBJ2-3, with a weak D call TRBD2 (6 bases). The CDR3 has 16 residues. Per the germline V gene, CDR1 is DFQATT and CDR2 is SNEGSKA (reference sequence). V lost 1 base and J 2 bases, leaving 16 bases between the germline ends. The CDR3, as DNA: TGCAGTGCTAGAGCGATTCCTGGGACTCACACAGATACGCAGTATTTT. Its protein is CSARAIPGTHTDTQYF.